This TCR beta chain derives from a study of T cells expressing NK-cell markers. General study results and limits: NKG2C+ dominant clonotypes from several donors made up about 1.0-7.5% of CD8+ T cells.

TCRdb reprocessed the 5' RACE reads and reports one entry per CDR3 protein, with no DNA. The sample has around 470,000 distinct CDR3 sequences. Looked up from germline, CDR1 is SGHVS and CDR2 is FQNEAQ. There are 15 residues in the CDR3. Remarks on this clonotype: As yet, its antigen is unknown.

The sequenced sample consisted of blood T cells: a sorted CD56 or NKG2C T cell subset, CD4+ or CD8+ T cells, or bulk PBMC T cells (not recorded which). The sequence derives from a woman between 50 and 59 years old in good health. The chain couples TRBV7-8 to TRBJ2-5; TCRdb proposes TRBD2, but this gene call is untestable without DNA. The CDR3 sequence is CASSPAGGVQETQYF.